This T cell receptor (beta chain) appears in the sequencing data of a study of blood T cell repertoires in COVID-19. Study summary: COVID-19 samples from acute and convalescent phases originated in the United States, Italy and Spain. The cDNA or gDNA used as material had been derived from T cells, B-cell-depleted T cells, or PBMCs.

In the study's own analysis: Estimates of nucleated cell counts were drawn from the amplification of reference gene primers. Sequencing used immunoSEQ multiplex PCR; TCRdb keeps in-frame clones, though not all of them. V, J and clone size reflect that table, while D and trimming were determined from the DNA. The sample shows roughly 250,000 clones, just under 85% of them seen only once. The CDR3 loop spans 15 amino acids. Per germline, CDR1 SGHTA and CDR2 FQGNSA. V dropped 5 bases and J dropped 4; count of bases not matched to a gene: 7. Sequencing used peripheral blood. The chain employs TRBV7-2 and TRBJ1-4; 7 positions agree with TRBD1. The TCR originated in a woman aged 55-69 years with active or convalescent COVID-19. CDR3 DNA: TGTGCCAGCAGCCCCCAGGGGGGCCTTAATGAAAAACTGTTTTTT. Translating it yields CASSPQGGLNEKLFF.